This note documents a single T cell receptor beta chain sequence. The protocol was immunoSEQ multiplex PCR, while the TCRdb copy is restricted to in-frame clones and leaves out a portion. Altogether about 60,000 clones are present, around 82% being singletons, with the ten largest covering about 7%. The entry originates in a study of blood T cell repertoires in COVID-19. On the study more broadly: Some COVID-19 samples were acute and others convalescent; all came from the United States, Italy and Spain. The cDNA or gDNA used as material had been derived from T cells, B-cell-depleted T cells, or PBMCs.

The CDR3 sequence is 14 residues long. CDR1 and CDR2 (germline): GTSNPN, SVGIG (reference sequence). The V gene lost 0 bases and the J gene lost 8 bases, with 11 bases spanning the gap. The clonotype comes from a man in his 60s with acute or convalescent COVID-19. The rearrangement uses TRBV30 and TRBJ1-6; D is undetermined. Sequencing was done on a sample of peripheral blood. The CDR3, as DNA: TGTGCCTGGAGTGTATCACGGGGATATTCACCCCTCCACTTT. Translated, it gives CAWSVSRGYSPLHF.